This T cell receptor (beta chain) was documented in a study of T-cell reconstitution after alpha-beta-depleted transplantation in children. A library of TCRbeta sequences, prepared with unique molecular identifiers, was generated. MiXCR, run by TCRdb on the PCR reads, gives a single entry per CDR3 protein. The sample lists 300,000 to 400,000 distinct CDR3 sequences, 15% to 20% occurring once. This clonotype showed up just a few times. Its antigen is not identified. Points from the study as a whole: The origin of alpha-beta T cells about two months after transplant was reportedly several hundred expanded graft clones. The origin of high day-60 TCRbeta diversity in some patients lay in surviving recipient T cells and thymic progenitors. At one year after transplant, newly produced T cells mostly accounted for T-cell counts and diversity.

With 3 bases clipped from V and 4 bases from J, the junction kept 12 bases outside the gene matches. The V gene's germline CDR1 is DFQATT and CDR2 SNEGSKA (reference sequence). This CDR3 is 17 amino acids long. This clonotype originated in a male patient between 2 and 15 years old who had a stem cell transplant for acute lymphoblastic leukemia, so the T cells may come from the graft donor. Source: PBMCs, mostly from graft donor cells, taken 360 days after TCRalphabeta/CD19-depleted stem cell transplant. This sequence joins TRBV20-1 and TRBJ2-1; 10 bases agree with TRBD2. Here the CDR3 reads CSASDRAGLAAYNEQFF. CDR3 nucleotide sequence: TGCAGTGCTAGTGACAGGGCTGGACTAGCGGCTTACAATGAGCAGTTCTTC.